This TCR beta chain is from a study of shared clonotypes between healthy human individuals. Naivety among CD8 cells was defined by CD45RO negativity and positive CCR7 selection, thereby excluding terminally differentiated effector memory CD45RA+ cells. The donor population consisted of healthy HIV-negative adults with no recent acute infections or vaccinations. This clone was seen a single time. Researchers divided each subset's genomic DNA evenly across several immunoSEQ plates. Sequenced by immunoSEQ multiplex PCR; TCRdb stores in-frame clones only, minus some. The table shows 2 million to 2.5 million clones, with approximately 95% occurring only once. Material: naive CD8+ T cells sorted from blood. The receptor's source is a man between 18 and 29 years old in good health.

This CDR3 is CASSLWLAPTDTQYF. In nucleotides, the CDR3 is TGCGCCAGCAGCTTGTGGCTAGCACCCACAGATACGCAGTATTTT. The chain recombines TRBV5-1 with TRBJ2-3; possibly TRBD2 for D (5 bases). Germline V gives CDR1 SGHRS, CDR2 YFSETQ. The ends were cut back, 1 base at V and 2 bases at J, with 11 bases in the middle. The CDR3 extends over 15 amino acids. Drawing the rest from reference TRBV5-1 and TRBJ2-3, the complete variable domain is KAGVTQTPRYLIKTRGQQVTLSCSPISGHRSVSWYQQTPGQGLQFLFEYFSETQRNKGNFPGRFSGRQFSNSRSEMNVSTLELGDSALYLCASSLWLAPTDTQYFGPGTRLTVL.